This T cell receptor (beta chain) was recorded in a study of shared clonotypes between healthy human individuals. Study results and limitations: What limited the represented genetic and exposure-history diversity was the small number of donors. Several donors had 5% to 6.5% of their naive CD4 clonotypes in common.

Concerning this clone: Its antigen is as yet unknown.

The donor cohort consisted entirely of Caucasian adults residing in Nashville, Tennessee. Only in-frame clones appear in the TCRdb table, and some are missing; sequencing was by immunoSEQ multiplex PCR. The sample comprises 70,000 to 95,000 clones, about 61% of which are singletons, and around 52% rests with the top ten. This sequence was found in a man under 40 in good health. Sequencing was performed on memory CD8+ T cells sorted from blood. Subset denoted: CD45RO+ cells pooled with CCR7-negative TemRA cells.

CDR3 coding DNA: TGTGCCAGCAGCTTAGCGGTGGCAGATACGCAGTATTTT. It is translated as CASSLAVADTQYF. The J gene is TRBJ2-3, the V gene TRBV7-6; D is uncertain. CDR1 SGHVS and CDR2 FNYEAQ come from the germline V gene. This CDR3 is built from 13 residues. V dropped 0 bases and J dropped 4 bases, with 5 bases sitting between them.